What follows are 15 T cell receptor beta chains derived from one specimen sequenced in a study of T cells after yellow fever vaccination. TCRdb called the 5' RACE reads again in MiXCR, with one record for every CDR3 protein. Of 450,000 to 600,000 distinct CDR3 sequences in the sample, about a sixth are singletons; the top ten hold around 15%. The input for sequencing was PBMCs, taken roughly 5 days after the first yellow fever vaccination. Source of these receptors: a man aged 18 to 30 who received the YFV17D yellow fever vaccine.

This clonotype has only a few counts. The CDR3 DNA follows: TGCGCCAGCAGCTTGGAAGGGACAGCTCAAGAGACCCAGTACTTC. Protein sequence: CASSLEGTAQETQYF. The V gene is TRBV5-1, the J gene TRBJ2-5; 7 nucleotides match TRBD1. The CDR3 is made up of 15 amino acids. The germline V gene encodes CDR1 SGHRS and CDR2 YFSETQ. Trimming at V came to 0 bases and at J to 2 bases, leaving 4 bases not matched to a gene.

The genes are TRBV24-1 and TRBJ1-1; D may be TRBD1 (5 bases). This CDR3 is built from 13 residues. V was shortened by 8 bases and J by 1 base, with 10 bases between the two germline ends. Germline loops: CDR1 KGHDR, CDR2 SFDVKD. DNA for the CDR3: TGTGCCACCATGGGGGAGGAGAACACTGAAGCTTTCTTT. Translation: CATMGEENTEAFF.

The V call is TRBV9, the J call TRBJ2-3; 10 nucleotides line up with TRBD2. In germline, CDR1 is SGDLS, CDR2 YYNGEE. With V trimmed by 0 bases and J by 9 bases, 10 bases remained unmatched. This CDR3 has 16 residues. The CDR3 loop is CASSVAAAGGPGTQYF. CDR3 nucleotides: TGTGCCAGCAGCGTAGCAGCAGCGGGGGGGCCGGGAACGCAGTATTTT.

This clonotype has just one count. The DNA of the CDR3 is TGCAGTGCGATGACAGGGGAGGGCGAGACCCAGTACTTC. Amino acid sequence: CSAMTGEGETQYF. The chain combines TRBV20-1 with TRBJ2-5; D is possibly TRBD1 (8 bases). The CDR3 loop spans 13 amino acids. V was cut by 6 bases and J by 5 bases, with 16 bases left in between. Germline V CDR1 and CDR2: DFQATT, SNEGSKA (reference sequence).

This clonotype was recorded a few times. CDR3 amino acids: CASSPPGQGKGNTEAFF. The CDR3 DNA is TGTGCCAGCAGCCCGCCGGGACAGGGGAAAGGAAACACTGAAGCTTTCTTT. V gene TRBV9 combines with J gene TRBJ1-1; TRBD1 matches at 10 bases. Germline V gene lookup returns CDR1 SGDLS and CDR2 YYNGEE. Germline trimming cut 4 bases from V and 2 bases from J; bases unmatched to any gene: 11. The CDR3 covers 17 residues.

CDR3 region: CASSYGEAAFF. The CDR3 nucleotides are TGTGCCAGCAGTTACGGAGAGGCGGCTTTCTTT. The gene calls are TRBV6-5 and TRBJ1-1; D gene ambiguous. Per the germline V gene, CDR1 is MNHEY and CDR2 is SVGAGI. This CDR3 spans 11 amino acids. The V and J ends lost 2 bases and 11 bases respectively, with 9 bases between them.

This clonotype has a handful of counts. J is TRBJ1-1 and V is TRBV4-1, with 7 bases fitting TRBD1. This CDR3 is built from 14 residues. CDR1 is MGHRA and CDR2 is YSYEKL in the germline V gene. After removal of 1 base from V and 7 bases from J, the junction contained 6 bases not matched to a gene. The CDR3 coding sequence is TGCGCCAGCAGCCAAGGCCAGGGACAGTTTGAAGCTTTCTTT. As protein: CASSQGQGQFEAFF.

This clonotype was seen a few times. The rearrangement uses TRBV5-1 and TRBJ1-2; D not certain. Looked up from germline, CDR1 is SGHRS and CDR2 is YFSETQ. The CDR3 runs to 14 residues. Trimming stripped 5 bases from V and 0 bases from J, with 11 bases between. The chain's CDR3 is CASRTGDANYGYTF. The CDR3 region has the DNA TGCGCCAGCAGGACGGGAGACGCTAACTATGGCTACACCTTC.

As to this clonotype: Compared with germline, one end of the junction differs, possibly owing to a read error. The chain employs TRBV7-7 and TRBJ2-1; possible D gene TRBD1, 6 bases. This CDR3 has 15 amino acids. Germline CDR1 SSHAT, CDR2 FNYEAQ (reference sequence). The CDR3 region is CASSVRQASYNEQFF. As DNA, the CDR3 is TGTGCTAGCAGCGTAAGACAGGCTTCCTACAATGAGCAGTTCTTC.

For the CDR3, the DNA is TGTGCCAGCAGCCAAGTGGGGCAGGGTGAAAAACTGTTTTTT. Protein: CASSQVGQGEKLFF. This chain connects TRBV3-1 to TRBJ1-4, with D possibly being TRBD1 (5 bases). V lost 1 base to trimming and J lost 7 bases, with 10 bases between them. Germline V gene data show CDR1 as LGHDT and CDR2 as YNNKEL (reference sequence). There are 14 residues in the CDR3.

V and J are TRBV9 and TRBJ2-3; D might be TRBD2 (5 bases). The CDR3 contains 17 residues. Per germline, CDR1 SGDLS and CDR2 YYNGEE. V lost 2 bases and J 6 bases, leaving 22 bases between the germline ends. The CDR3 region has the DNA TGTGCCAGCAGCGTCGACCGGGATCCATTTTTCCCCGATACGCAGTATTTT. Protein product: CASSVDRDPFFPDTQYF.

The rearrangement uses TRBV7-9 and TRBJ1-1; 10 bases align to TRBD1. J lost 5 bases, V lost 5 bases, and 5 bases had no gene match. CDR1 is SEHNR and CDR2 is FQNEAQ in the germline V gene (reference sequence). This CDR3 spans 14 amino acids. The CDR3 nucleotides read TGTGCCAGCAGCCGACAGGGGGCCCGGACTGAAGCTTTCTTT. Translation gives CASSRQGARTEAFF.

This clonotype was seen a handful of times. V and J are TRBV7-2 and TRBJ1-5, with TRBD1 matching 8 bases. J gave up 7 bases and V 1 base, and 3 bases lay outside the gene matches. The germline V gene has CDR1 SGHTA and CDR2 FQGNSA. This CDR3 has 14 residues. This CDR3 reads CASSLGDRPQPQHF. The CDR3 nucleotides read TGTGCCAGCAGCTTAGGGGACAGGCCCCAGCCCCAGCATTTT.

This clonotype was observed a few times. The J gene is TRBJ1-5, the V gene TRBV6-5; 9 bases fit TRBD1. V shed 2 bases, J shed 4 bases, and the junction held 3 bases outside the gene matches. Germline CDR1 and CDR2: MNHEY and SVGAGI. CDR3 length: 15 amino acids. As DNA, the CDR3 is TGTGCCAGCAGTTACGACGGGACAGGGAATCAGCCCCAGCATTTT. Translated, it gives CASSYDGTGNQPQHF.

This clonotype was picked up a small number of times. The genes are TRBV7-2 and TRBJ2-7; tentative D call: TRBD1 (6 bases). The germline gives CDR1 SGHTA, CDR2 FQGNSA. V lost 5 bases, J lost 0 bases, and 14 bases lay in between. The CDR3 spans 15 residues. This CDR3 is CASSVGGQSSYEQYV. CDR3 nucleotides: TGTGCCAGCAGCGTTGGGGGACAAAGCTCCTACGAGCAGTACGTC.